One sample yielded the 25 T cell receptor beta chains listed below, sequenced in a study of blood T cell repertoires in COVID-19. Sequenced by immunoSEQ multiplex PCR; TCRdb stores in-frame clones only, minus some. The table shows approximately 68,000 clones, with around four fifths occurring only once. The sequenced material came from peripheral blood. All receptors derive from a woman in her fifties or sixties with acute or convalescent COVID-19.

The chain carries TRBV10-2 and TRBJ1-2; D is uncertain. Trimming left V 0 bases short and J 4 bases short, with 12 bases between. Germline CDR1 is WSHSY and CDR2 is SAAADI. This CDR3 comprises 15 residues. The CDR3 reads CASSESVGHPYGYTF. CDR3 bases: TGCGCCAGCAGTGAGTCAGTGGGCCACCCCTATGGCTACACCTTC.

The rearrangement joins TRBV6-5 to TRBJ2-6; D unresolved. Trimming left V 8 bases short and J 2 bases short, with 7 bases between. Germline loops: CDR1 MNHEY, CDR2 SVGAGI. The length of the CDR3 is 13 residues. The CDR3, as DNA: TGTGCCAGCCGCGGTACTGGGGCCAACGTCCTGACTTTC. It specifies CASRGTGANVLTF.

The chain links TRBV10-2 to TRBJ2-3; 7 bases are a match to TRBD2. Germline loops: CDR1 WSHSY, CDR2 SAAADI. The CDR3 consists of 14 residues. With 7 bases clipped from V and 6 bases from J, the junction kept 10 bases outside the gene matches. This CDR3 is CASTLAASPDTQYF. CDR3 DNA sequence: TGCGCCAGCACCCTAGCGGCCTCCCCGGATACGCAGTATTTT.

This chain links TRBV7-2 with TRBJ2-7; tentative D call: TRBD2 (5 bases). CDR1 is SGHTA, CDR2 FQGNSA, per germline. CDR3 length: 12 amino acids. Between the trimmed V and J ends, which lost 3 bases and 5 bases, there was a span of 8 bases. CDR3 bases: TGTGCCAGCAGCTTCGGAGGCCACGAGCAGTACTTC. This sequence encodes CASSFGGHEQYF.

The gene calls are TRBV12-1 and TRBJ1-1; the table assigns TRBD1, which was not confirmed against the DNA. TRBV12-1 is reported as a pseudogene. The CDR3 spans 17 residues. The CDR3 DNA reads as TGTGCCAGCAGCTTTGTTTGGACAGGAGGTGTGAACACTGAAGCTTTCTTT. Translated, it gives CASSFVWTGGVNTEAFF.

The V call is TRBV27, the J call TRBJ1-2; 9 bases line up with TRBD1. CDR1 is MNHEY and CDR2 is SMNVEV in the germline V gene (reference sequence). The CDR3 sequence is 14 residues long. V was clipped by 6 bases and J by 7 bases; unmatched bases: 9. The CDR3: CASRGTGWSSGYTF. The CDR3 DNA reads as TGTGCCAGCAGGGGGACAGGGTGGTCCTCTGGCTACACCTTC.

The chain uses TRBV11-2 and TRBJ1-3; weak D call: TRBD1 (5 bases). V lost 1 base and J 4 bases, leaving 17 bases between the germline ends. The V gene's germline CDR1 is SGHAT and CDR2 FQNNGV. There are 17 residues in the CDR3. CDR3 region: CASSLGWQGVQGNTIYF. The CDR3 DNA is TGTGCCAGCAGCTTAGGTTGGCAGGGCGTTCAAGGAAACACCATATATTTT.

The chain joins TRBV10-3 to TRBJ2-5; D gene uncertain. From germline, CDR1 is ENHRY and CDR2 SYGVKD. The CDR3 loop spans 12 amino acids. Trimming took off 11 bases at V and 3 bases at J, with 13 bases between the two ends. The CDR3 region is CASNPGKETQYF. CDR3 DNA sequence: TGTGCCTCCAATCCAGGAAAAGAGACCCAGTACTTC.

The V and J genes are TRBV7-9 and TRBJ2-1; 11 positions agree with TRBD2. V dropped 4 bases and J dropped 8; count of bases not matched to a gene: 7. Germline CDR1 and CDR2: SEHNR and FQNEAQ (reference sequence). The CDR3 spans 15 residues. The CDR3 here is CASSSRLAGLYEQFF. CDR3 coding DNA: TGTGCCAGCAGCTCAAGACTAGCGGGACTATATGAGCAGTTCTTC.

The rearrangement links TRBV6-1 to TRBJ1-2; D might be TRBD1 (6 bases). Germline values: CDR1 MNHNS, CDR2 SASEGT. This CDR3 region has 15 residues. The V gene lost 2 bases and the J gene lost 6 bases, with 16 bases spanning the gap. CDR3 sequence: CASSESGGGDDGYTF. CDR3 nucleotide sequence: TGTGCCAGCAGTGAATCGGGGGGGGGCGATGATGGCTACACCTTC.

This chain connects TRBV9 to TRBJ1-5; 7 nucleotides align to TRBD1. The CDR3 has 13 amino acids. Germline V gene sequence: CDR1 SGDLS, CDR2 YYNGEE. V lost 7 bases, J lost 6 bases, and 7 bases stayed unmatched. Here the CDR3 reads CASSRQGVQPQHF. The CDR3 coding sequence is TGTGCCAGCTCTCGACAGGGAGTTCAGCCCCAGCATTTT.

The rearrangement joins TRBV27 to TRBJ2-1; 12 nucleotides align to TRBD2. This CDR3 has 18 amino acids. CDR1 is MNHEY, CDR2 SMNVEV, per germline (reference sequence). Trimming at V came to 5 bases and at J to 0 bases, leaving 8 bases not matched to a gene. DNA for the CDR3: TGTGCCAGCAGTCTGAGGACTAGCGGGAACCCCTCCTACAATGAGCAGTTCTTC. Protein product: CASSLRTSGNPSYNEQFF.

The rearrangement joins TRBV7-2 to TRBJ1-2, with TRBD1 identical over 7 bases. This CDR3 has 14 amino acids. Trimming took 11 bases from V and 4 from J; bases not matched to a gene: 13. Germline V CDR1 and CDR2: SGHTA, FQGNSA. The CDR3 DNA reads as TGTGCCGGAGATGACCGTGACAGGGTCTATGGCTACACCTTC. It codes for CAGDDRDRVYGYTF.

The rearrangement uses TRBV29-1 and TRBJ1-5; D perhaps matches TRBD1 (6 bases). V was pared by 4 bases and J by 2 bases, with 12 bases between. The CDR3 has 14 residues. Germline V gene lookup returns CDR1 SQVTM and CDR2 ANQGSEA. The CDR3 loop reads CSVAGQGGNQPQHF. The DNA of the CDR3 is TGCAGCGTTGCGGGACAAGGGGGCAATCAGCCCCAGCATTTT.

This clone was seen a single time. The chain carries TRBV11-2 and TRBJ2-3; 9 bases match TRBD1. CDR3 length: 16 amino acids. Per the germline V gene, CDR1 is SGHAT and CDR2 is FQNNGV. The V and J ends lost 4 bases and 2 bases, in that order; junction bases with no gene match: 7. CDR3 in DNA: TGTGCCAGCAGCTGGAGAGGGACAGGGATCACAGATACGCAGTATTTT. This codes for CASSWRGTGITDTQYF. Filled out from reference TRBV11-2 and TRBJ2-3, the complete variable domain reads EAGVAQSPRYKIIEKRQSVAFWCNPISGHATLYWYQQILGQGPKLLIQFQNNGVVDDSQLPKDRFSAERLKGVDSTLKIQPAKLEDSAVYLCASSWRGTGITDTQYFGPGTRLTVL.

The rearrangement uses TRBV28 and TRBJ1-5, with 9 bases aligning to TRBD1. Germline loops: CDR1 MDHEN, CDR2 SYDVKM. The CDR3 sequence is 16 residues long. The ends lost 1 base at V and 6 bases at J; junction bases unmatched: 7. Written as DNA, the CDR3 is TGTGCCAGCAGTTTATACTTGACAGGGGGAAGTCAGCCCCAGCATTTT. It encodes CASSLYLTGGSQPQHF. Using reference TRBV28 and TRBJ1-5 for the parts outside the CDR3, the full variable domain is DVKVTQSSRYLVKRTGEKVFLECVQDMDHENMFWYRQDPGLGLRLIYFSYDVKMKEKGDIPEGYSVSREKKERFSLILESASTNQTSMYLCASSLYLTGGSQPQHFGDGTRLSIL.

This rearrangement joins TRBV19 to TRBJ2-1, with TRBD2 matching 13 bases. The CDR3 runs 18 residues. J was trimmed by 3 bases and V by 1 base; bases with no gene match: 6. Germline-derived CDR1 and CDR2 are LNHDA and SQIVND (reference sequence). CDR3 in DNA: TGTGCCAGTAGTATAGTGACTAGCGGGGGGATTTACTACAATGAGCAGTTCTTC. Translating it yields CASSIVTSGGIYYNEQFF.

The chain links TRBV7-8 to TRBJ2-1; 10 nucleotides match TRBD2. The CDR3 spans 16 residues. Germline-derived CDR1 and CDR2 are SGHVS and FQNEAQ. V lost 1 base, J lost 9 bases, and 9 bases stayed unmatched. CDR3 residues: CASSLVSSGGAGEQFF. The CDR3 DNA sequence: TGTGCCAGCAGCTTAGTGTCAAGCGGGGGGGCCGGTGAGCAGTTCTTC.

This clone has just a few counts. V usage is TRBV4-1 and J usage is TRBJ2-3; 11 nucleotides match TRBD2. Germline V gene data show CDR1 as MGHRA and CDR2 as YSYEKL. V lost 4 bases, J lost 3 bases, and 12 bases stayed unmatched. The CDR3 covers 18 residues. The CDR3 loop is CASSRLLAGEGGTDTQYF. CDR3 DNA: TGCGCCAGCAGCCGACTACTAGCGGGGGAAGGGGGGACAGATACGCAGTATTTT.

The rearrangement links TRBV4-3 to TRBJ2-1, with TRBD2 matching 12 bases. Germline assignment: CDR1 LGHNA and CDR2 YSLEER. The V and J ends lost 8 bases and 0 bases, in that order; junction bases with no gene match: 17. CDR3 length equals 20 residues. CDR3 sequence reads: CASGPPGRTSGKSSYNEQFF. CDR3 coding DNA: TGCGCCAGCGGGCCTCCGGGACGGACTAGCGGGAAAAGCTCCTACAATGAGCAGTTCTTC.

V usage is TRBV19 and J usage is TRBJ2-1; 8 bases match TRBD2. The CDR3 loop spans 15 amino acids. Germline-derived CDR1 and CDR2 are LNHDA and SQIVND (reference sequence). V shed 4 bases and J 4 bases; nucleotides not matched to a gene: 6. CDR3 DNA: TGTGCCAGTAGTACACTAGCGGTGATTTACAATGAGCAGTTCTTC. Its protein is CASSTLAVIYNEQFF.

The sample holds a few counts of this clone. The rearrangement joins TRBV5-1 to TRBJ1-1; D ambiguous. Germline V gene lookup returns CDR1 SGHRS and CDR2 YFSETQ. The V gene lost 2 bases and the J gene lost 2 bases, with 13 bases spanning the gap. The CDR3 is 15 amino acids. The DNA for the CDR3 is TGCGCCAGCAGCTTAGAAGCGGAGGTTAACACTGAAGCTTTCTTT. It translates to CASSLEAEVNTEAFF.

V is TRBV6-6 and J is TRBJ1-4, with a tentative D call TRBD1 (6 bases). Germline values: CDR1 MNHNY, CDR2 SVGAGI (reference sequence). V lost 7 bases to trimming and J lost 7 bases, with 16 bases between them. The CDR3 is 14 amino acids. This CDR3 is CASNRQDQGEKLFF. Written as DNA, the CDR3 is TGTGCCAGCAACCGACAGGACCAGGGTGAAAAACTGTTTTTT.

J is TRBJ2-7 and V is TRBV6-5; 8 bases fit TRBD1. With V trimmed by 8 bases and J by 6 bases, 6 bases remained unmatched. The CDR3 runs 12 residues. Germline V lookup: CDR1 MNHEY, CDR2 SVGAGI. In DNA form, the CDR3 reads TGTGCCAGCGGGTCAGGGGGCGCCGAGCAGTACTTC. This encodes CASGSGGAEQYF.

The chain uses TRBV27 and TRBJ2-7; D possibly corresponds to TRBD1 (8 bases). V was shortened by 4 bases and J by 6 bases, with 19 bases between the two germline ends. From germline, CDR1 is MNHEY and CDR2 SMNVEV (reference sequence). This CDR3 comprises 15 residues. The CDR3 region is CASSSGQGGSFEQYF. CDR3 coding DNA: TGTGCCAGCAGTTCCGGACAGGGAGGGTCTTTCGAGCAGTACTTC.